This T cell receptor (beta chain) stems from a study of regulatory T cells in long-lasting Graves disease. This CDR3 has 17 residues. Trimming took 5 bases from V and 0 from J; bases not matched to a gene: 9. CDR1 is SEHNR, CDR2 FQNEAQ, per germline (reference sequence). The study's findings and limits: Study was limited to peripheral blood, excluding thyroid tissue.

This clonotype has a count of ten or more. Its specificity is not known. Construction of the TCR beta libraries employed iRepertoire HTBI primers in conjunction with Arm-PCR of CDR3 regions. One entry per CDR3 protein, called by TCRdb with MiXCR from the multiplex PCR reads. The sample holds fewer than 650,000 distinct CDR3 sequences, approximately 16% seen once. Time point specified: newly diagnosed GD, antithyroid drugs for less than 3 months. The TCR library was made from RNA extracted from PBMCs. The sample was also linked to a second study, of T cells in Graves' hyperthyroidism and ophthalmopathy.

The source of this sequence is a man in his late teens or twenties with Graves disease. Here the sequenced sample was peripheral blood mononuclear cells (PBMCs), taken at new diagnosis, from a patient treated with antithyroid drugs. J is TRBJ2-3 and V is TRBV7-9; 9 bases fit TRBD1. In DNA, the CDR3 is TGTGCCAGCAGCCCATTACGGGGACAGGGAAGCACAGATACGCAGTATTTT. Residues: CASSPLRGQGSTDTQYF.